This T cell receptor beta chain was captured in a study of cytomegalovirus exposure and HLA in healthy donors. Turning to the study itself: About 80 million unique TCRs from HLA-typed donors were held in an early data release.

Trimming took 8 bases from V and 5 from J; bases not matched to a gene: 7. The CDR3 is made up of 13 amino acids. Germline V gene sequence: CDR1 MNHEY, CDR2 SMNVEV (reference sequence). Amplification used 60 Vbeta primers and 13 Jbeta primers. Sequencing was performed with immunoSEQ multiplex PCR; in TCRdb, only in-frame clones are kept and a portion is missing. Among approximately 150,000 clones listed, over 60% were seen once. The receptor was derived from a man aged 40-49 years in good health and CMV-seropositive. The V and J genes are TRBV27 and TRBJ1-1, with 8 bases matching TRBD1. The sample comprised PBMCs. DNA for the CDR3: TGTGCCAGCCACCGGACAGGGCGGACTGAAGCTTTCTTT. Its protein is CASHRTGRTEAFF.